The entry below gives a single T cell receptor (beta chain) sequence along with its context. Its specificity is unknown. This record comes from a study of T cell repertoires in cytomegalovirus infection. Overall study: The authors used CMV epitopes that were HLA-C-restricted (recently identified) and HLA-B-restricted (well studied). Both a matching HLA type and CMV infection were indicated by public TCR beta signatures. Study-level results: Cumulated frequencies of public TCR beta families served to identify carriers of CMV plus the relevant HLA.

TCRdb ran MiXCR on the reads and lists one entry per CDR3 protein. The sample holds roughly 700,000 distinct CDR3 sequences, approximately 33% seen once. Trimming removed 8 bases from V and 1 base from J; junction bases left unmatched: 11. This CDR3 has 18 amino acids. The germline gives CDR1 SGHAT, CDR2 FQNNGV. Sequences were derived from cultured PBMCs, sampled from culture after CMV antigen stimulation. This TCR was sampled from a human donor in good health (CMV status not recorded). Some clones in this sample may be carry-over from other donors' samples. This chain connects TRBV11-2 to TRBJ2-6; TRBD2 matches 10 bases. The CDR3 region is CASLRLASGSSGANVLTF. The CDR3 nucleotides are TGTGCCAGCCTTCGGCTGGCTAGCGGGAGTTCTGGGGCCAACGTCCTGACTTTC.